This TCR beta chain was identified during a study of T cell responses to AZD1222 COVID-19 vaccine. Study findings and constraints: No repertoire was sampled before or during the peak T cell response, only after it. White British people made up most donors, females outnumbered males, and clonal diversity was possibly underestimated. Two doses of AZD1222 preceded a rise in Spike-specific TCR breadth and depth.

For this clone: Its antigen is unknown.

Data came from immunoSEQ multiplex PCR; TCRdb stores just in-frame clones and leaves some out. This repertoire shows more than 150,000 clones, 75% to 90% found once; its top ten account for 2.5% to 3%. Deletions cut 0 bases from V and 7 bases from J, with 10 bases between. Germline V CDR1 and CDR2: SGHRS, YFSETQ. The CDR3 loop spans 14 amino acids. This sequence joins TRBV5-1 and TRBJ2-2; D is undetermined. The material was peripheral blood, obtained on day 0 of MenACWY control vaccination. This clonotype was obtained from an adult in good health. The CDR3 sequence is CASSLDTTGGELFF. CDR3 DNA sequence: TGCGCCAGCAGCTTGGACACCACGGGCGGGGAGCTGTTTTTT.